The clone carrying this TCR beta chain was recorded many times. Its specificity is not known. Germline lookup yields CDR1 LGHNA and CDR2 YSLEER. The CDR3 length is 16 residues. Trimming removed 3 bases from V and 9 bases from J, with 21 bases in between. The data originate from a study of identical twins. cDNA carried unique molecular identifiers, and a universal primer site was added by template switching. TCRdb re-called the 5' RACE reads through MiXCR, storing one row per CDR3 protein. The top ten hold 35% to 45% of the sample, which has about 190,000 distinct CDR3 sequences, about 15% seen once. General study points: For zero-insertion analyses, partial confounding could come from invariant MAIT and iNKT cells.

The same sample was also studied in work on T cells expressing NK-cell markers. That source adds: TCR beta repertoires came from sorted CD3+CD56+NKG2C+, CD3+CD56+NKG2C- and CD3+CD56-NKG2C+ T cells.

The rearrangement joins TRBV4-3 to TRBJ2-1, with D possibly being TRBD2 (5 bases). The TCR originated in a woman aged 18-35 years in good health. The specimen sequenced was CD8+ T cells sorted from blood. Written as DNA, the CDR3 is TGCGCCAGCAGCCATCTTTCGGGGTACCCCTTTGTTGAGCAGTTCTTC. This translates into CASSHLSGYPFVEQFF.